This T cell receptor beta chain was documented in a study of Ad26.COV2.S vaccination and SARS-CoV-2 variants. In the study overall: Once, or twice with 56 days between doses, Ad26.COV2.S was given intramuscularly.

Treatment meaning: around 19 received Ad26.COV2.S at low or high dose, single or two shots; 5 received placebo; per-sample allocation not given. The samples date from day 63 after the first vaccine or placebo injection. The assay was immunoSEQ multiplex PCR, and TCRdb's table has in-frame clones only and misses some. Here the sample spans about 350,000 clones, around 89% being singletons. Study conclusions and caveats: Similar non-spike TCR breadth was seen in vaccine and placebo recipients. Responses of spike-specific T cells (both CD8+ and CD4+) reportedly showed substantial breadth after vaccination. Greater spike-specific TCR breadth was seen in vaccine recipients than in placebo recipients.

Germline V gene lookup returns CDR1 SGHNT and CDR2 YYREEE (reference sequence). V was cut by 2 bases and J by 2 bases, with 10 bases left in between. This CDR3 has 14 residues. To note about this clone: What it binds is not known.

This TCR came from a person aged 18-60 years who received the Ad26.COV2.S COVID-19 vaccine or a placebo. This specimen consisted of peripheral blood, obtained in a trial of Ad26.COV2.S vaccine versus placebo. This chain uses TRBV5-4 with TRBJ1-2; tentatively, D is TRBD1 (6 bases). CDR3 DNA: TGTGCCAGCAGCTTCGGGGGGCAGAACTATGGCTACACCTTC. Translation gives CASSFGGQNYGYTF. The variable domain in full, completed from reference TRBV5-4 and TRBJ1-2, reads ETGVTQSPTHLIKTRGQQVTLRCSSQSGHNTVSWYQQALGQGPQFIFQYYREEENGRGNFPPRFSGLQFPNYSSELNVNALELDDSALYLCASSFGGQNYGYTFGSGTRLTVV.